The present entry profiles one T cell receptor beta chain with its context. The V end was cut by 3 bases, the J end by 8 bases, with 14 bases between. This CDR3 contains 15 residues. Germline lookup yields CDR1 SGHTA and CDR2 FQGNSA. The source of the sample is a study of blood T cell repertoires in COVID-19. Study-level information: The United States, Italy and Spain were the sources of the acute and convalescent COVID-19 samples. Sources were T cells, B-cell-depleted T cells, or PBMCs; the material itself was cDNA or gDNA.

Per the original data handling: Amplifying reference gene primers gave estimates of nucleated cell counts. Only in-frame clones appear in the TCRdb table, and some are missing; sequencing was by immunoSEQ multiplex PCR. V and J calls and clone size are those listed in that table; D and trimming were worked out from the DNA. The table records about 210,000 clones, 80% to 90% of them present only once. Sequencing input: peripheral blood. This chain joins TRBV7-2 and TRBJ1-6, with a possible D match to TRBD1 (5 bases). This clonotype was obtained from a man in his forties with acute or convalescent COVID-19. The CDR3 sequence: CASSLWAGGDSPLHF. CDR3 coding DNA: TGTGCCAGCAGCTTGTGGGCCGGAGGGGATTCACCCCTCCACTTT.